Sequencing of this T cell receptor beta chain was carried out in a study of T cell responses to AZD1222 COVID-19 vaccine (dated by TCRdb to the early 2020s). Study-level background: AZD1222 recipients with second doses at about 4 weeks or about 12 weeks were pooled, because spike-specific TCR depth and breadth did not differ between schedules. A total of just over 230 trial participants underwent TCR sequencing, of whom about 210 had received two doses of AZD1222 and around 25 had received two doses of the MenACWY control vaccine. Trial participants were enrolled by age into 18-55, 56-69 and 70-plus year subgroups, with approximately 150, 30 and 60 TCR-sequenced participants respectively.

The CDR3 regions of human TCRbeta chains were subjected to immunosequencing. The authors' analysis ran thus. TCRs in the repertoires were compared against a reference library of SARS-CoV-2-specific TCRs that had been generated with the MIRA antigen-specificity platform. Breadth was defined as the fraction of unique TCRs that were SARS-CoV-2-associated, and depth was defined as the fraction of total T cells that were SARS-CoV-2-associated. Using the MIRA data, every spike-specific TCR was mapped to the spike region that the TCR reacted to and assigned to either a CD4 or a CD8 class. Log10-transformed breadth and depth values were compared by one-way ANOVA with Sidak's multiple comparisons tests. In its TCRdb copy, this immuneACCESS table keeps in-frame sequences only and misses some clones. Where compared with another copy, unresolved V genes explain less than half of these, and the others have no known cause. V and J calls and clone size are as listed in that table; D and trimming were resolved from the DNA. The sample records 65,000 to 85,000 clones, roughly 90% of which are singletons. Around 4.9% of the sample goes to the ten largest clones.

What the time point label conveys for this sample: baseline before first vaccination. Samples from vaccinated people were obtained from the UK trials COV001 and COV002, which included a single-blind randomized controlled phase 2/3 trial of AZD1222 (ChAdOx1 nCoV-19) in healthy adults. For TCRbeta chain sequencing, PBMC samples from trial participants were taken at day 0 and at day 28 after the second dose. About this clone itself: Its recognized antigen is unknown. No base quality values were provided; no much bigger clone lies one nucleotide off.

Broader findings and caveats from the paper: The 56-69-year group was small, and its depth increase did not reach significance, likely because of low power. The vaccine-associated CD4 TCRs covered the entire spike protein, and the dominant responses fell in regions 160-218 and 743-854. Only five to seven AZD1222 recipients were SARS-CoV-2 seropositive at baseline, limiting conclusions about previously exposed vaccinees. Spike-specific TCR breadth and depth rose significantly after two AZD1222 doses compared with day 0 and with MenACWY recipients. Participants were mostly white British and included more females than males, and it was suggested by the authors that clonal diversity may have been underestimated. Because no samples from the day 14 peak response were available, repertoires could be characterized only after the peak T cell response. Epitopes outside the regions mutated in the B.1.351 and B.1.1.7 variants were reportedly recognized by nearly half of the unique spike-specific TCRs.

Taken from the germline V gene, the CDR1 and CDR2 loops are MDHEN and SYDVKM. V and J lose 7 bases and 4 bases, and a span of 31 bases separates them. Including cysteine and phenylalanine, the CDR3 has 19 amino acids. Only the CDR3 DNA is retained, 57 bases long and in frame from the first base. The clonotype comes from an adult in good health. The sequenced sample was peripheral blood, obtained on day 0 of AZD1222 vaccination. The chain uses TRBV28 and TRBJ2-5; the D gene is tentatively TRBD1 or TRBD2, each matching 5 bases. The CDR3: CASTHPDEGTGLPTETQYF. The nucleotide sequence reads as follows: TGTGCCAGCACCCATCCGGATGAGGGGACGGGTCTCCCGACAGAGACCCAGTACTTC. The entire variable domain, with the stretches around the CDR3 drawn from the reference TRBV28 and TRBJ2-5 proteins, is DVKVTQSSRYLVKRTGEKVFLECVQDMDHENMFWYRQDPGLGLRLIYFSYDVKMKEKGDIPEGYSVSREKKERFSLILESASTNQTSMYLCASTHPDEGTGLPTETQYFGPGTRLLVL.